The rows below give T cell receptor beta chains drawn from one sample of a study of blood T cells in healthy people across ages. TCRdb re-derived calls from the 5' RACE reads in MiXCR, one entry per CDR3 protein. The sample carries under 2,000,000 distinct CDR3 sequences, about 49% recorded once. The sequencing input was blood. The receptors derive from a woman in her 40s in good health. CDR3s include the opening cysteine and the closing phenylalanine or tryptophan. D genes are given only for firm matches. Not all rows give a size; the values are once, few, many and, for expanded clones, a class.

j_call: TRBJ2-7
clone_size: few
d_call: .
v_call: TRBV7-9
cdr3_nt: TGTGCCAGCAGGAAAGGACAGATCTACGAGCAGTACTTC
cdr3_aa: CASRKGQIYEQYF

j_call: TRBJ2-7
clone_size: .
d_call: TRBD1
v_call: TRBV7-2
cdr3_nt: TGTGCCAGCACCCCGGGACAGGGTTTGAACTACGAGCAGTACTTC
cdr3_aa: CASTPGQGLNYEQYF

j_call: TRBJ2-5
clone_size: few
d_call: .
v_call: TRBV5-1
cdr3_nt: TGCGCCAGCAGCGTGGTGGGCAGGGCAGAGACCCAGTACTTC
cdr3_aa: CASSVVGRAETQYF

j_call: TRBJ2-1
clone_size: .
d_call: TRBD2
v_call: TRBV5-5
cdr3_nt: TGTGCCAGCACCCAAACGGGACTATCCTACAATGAGCAGTTCTTC
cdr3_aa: CASTQTGLSYNEQFF

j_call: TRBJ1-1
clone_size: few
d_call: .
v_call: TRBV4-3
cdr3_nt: TGCGCCAGCAGCCAAGGGGGCGGGTTGAGGACTGAAGCTTTCTTT
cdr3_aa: CASSQGGGLRTEAFF

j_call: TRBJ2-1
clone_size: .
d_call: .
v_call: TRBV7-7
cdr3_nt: TGTGCTAGCAGCTTAGGCCCCGAGGCTGAGCAGTTCTTC
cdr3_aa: CASSLGPEAEQFF

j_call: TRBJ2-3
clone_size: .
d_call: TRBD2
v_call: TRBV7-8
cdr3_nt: TGTGCTAGCAGCCACTCTAGCGGGGGAGGATTAGATACGCAGTATTTT
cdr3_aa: CASSHSSGGGLDTQYF

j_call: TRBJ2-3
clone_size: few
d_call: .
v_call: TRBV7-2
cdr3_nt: TGTGCCAGCAGCTTAGGGGGGGCCGTCGATACGCAGTATTTT
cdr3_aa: CASSLGGAVDTQYF

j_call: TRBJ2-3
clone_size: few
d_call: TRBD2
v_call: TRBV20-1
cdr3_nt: TGCAGTGCAACCGGGACTAGCGAACGAAATACGCAGTATTTT
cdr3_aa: CSATGTSERNTQYF

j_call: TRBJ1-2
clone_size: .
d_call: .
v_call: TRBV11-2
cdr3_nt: TGTGCCAGCAGCTCCCTTTTGACCAGGAAGCACTATGGCTACACCTTC
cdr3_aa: CASSSLLTRKHYGYTF

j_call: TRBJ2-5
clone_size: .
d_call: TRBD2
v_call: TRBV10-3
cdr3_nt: TGTGCCATCAGCCCCGGGACTAGCGGGGGATACCAAGAGACCCAGTACTTC
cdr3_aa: CAISPGTSGGYQETQYF

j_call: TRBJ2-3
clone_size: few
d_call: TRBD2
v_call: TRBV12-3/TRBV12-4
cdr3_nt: TGTGCCAGCAGCTCGGGAGGGCCCCCAGATACGCAGTATTTT
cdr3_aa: CASSSGGPPDTQYF

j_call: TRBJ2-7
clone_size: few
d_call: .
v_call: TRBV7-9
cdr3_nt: TGTGCCAGCAGCTCCCCGACCGGGACGGATTACGAGCAGTACTTC
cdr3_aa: CASSSPTGTDYEQYF

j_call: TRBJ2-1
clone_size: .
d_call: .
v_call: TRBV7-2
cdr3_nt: TGTGCCAGCAGCGTCATGCCCGGGTCCTACAATGAGCAGTCCTTC
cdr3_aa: CASSVMPGSYNEQSF

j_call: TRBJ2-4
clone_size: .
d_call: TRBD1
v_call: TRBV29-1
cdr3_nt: TGCAGCGTGGTGACAGGGCCTTGGGAGCAGTACTTC
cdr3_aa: CSVVTGPWEQYF

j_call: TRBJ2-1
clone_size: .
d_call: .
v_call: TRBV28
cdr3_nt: TGTGCCAGCGGACCTACTGGGCCCGATGAGCAGTTCTTC
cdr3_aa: CASGPTGPDEQFF

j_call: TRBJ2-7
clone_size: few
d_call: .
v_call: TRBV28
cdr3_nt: TGTGCCAGCAGTTTTATCTCAGGAGGGGGTAACTACGAGCAGTACTTC
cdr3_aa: CASSFISGGGNYEQYF

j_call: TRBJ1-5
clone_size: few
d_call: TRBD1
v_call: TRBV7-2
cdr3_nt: TGTGCCAGCAGCCTAGACAGGGAGTCTCAGCCCCAGCATTTT
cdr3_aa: CASSLDRESQPQHF

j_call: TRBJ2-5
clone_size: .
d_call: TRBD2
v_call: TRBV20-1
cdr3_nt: TGCAGTGCTAGAGTGGGGGCTAGCGGGGGCCAAGAGACCCAGTACTTC
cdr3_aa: CSARVGASGGQETQYF

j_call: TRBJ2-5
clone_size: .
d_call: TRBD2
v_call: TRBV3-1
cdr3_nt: TGTGCCAGCAGCCACCAAGCGGGGGCCCTTCAAGAGACCCAGTACTTC
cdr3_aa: CASSHQAGALQETQYF

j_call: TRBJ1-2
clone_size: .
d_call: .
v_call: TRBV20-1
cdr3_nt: TGCAGTGCCATGACTAGGCAGGTACTTGGCTACACCTTC
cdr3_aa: CSAMTRQVLGYTF

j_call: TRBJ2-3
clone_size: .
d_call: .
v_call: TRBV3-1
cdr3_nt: TGTGCCAGCAGCCACAAGGGGCAGGAAGATACGCAGTATTTT
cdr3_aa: CASSHKGQEDTQYF

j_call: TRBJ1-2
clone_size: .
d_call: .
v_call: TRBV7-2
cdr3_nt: TGTGCCAGCAGCGCAGGGACGACCCCTTCCTATGGCTACACCTTC
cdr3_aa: CASSAGTTPSYGYTF

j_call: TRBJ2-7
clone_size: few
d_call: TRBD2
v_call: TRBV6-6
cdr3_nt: TGTGCCAGCAGATTAAGCGGGGGGGAATTAGTCGGCGAGCAGTACTTC
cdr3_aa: CASRLSGGELVGEQYF

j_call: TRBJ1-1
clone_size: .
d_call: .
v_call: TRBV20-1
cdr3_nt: TGCAGTGCTAGAGACCCACCCTCTGCTTTCTTT
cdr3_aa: CSARDPPSAFF

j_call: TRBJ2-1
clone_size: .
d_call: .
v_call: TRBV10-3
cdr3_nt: TGTGCCATCATGAAAAACTCCTACAATGAGCAGTTCTTC
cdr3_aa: CAIMKNSYNEQFF

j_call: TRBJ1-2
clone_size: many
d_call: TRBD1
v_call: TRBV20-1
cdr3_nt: TGCAGTGCTTCGACAGGGAGATATGGCTACACCTTC
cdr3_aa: CSASTGRYGYTF

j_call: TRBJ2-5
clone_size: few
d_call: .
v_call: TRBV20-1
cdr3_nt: TGCAGTGCTAGAGATCGGGCCATACAAGAGACCCAGTACTTC
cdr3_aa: CSARDRAIQETQYF

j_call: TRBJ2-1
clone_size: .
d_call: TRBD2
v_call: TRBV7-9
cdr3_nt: TGTGCCAGCAGCTTTAGAGCGGGGGGGCTCTCCTACAATGAGCAGTTCTTC
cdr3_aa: CASSFRAGGLSYNEQFF

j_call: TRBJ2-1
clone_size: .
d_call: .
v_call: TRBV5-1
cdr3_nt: TGCGCCGGCAGCTTGAGACTAACCAATGAGCAGTTCTTC
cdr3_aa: CAGSLRLTNEQFF

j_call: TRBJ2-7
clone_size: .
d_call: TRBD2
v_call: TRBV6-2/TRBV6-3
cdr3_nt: TGTGCCAGCATGCCGGCGGGGGGGCGATCCTACAATGAGCAGTACTTC
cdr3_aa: CASMPAGGRSYNEQYF

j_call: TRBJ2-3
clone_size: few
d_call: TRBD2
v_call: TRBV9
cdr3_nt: TGTGCCAGCAGCGTAGGTGGGGGGGGCACAGATACGCAGTATTTT
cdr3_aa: CASSVGGGGTDTQYF

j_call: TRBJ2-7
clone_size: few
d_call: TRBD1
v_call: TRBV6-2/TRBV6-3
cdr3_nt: TGTGCCAGCCAGAAGCTACAGGGGCACGAGCAGTACTTC
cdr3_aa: CASQKLQGHEQYF

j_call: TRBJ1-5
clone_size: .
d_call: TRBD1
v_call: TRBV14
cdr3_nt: TGTGCCAGCAGGCCCGGCGCGGGACAGGGGATCTGGAGCAATCAGCCCCAGCATTTT
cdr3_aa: CASRPGAGQGIWSNQPQHF

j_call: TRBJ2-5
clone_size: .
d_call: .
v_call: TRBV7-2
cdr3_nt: TGTGCCAGCAGCTTAGCCCTTTCGAAGGCCCAAGAGACCCAGTACTTC
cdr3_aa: CASSLALSKAQETQYF